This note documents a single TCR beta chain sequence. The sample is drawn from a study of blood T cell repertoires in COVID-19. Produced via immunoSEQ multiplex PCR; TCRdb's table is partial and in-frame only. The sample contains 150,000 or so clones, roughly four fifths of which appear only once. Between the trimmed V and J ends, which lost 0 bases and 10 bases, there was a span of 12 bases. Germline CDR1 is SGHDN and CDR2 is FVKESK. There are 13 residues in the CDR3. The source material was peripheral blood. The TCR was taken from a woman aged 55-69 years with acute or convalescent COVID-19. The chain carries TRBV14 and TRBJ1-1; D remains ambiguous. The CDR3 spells CASSQDMRVGAFF. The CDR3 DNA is TGTGCCAGCAGCCAAGATATGCGAGTCGGAGCTTTCTTT.